This TCR beta chain is from a study of OX40 agonist ivuxolimab in advanced cancers. This clone was seen just once. The CDR3 is 13 residues long. Per the germline V gene, CDR1 is MGHDK and CDR2 is SYGVNS. V was clipped by 3 bases and J by 8 bases; unmatched bases: 6. Data came from immunoSEQ multiplex PCR; TCRdb stores just in-frame clones and leaves some out. The sample holds roughly 28,000 clones; roughly 80% are singletons and the top ten take over 25%. The input for sequencing was CD4+ or CD8+ T cells sorted from blood, taken in a trial of the OX40 agonist ivuxolimab. The receptor was isolated from an adult with an advanced solid tumor such as melanoma, head and neck, liver or kidney cancer. V usage is TRBV25-1 and J usage is TRBJ1-1; TRBD1 matches at 7 bases. The CDR3 bases are TGTGCCAGCAGTGAGACAGGGCCGGCCGAAGCTTTCTTT. Its protein product is CASSETGPAEAFF. The whole variable domain, remainder taken from reference TRBV25-1 and TRBJ1-1, is EADIYQTPRYLVIGTGKKITLECSQTMGHDKMYWYQQDPGMELHLIHYSYGVNSTEKGDLSSESTVSRIRTEHFPLTLESARPSHTSQYLCASSETGPAEAFFGQGTRLTVV.